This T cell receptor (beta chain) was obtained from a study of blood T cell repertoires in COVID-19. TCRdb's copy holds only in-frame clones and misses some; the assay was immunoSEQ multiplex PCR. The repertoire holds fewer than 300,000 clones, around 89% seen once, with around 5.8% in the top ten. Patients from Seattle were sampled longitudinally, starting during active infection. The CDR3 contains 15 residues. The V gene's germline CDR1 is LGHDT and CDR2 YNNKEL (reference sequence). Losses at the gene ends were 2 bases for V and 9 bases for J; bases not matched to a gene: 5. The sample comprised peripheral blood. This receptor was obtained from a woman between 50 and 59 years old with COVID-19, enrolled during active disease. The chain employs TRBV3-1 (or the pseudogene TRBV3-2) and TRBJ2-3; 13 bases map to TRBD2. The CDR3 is CASSQPGLAGFTQYF. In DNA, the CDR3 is TGTGCCAGCAGCCAACCGGGACTAGCGGGATTCACGCAGTATTTT.